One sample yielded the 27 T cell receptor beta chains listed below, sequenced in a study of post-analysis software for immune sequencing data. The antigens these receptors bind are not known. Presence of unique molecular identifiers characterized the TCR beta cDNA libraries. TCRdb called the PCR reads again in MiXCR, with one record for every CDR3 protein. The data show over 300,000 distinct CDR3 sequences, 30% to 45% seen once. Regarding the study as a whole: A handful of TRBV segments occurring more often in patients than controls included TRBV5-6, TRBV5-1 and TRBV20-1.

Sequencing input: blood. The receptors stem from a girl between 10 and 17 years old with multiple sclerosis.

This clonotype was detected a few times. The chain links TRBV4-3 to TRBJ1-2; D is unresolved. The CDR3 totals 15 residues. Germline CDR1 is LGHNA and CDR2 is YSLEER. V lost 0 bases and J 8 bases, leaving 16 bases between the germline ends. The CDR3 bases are TGCGCCAGCAGCCAAGACAGCACTCCAGGAGAGGGCTACACCTTC. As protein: CASSQDSTPGEGYTF.

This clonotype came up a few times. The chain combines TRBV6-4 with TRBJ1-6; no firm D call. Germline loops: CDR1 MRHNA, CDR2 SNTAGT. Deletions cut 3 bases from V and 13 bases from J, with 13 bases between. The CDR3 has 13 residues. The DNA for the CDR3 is TGTGCCAGCAGTGAAAAAGACCGGGCCCCCCTCCACTTT. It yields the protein CASSEKDRAPLHF.

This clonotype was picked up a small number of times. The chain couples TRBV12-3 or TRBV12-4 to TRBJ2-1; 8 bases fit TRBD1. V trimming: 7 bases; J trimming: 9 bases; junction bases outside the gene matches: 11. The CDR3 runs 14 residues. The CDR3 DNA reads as TGTGCCAGCACCCCAACGACAGGGGCTAGTGAGCAGTTCTTC. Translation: CASTPTTGASEQFF.

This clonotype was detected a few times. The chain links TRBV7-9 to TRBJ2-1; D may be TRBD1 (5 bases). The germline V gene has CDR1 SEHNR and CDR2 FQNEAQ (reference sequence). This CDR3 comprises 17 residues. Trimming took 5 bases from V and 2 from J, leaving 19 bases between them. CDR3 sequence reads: CASSPTTGSPPYNEQFF. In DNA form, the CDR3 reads TGTGCCAGCAGCCCCACCACAGGATCCCCCCCCTACAATGAGCAGTTCTTC.

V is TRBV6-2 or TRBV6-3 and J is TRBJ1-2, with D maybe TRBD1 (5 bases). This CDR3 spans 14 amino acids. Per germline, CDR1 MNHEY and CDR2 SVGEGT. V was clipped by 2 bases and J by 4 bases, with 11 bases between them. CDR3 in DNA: TGTGCCAGCAGTTACCAGGGTAGCGGCTATGGCTACACCTTC. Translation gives CASSYQGSGYGYTF.

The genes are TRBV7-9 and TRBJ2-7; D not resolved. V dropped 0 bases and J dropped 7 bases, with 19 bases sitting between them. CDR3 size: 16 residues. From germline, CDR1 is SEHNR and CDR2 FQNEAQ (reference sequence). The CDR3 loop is CASSLAYIDTYNEQYF. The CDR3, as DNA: TGTGCCAGCAGCTTAGCGTATATAGACACTTACAATGAGCAGTACTTC.

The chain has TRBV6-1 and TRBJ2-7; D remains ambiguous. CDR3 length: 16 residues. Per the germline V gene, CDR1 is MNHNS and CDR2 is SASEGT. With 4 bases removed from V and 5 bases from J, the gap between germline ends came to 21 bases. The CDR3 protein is CASSVDGSPLKNEQYF. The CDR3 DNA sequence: TGTGCCAGCAGTGTGGACGGAAGCCCCTTAAAGAACGAGCAGTACTTC.

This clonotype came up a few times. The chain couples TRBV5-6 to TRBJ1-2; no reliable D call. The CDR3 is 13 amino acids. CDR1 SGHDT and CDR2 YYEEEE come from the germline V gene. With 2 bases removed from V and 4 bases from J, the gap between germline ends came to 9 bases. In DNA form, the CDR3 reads TGTGCCAGCAGCTTTTCCGGCTCCTATGGCTACACCTTC. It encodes CASSFSGSYGYTF.

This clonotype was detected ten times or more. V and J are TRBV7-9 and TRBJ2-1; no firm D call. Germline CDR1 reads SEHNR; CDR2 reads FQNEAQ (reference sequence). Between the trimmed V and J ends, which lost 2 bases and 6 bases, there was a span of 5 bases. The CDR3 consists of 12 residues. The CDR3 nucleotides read TGTGCCAGCAGCTTACCCGGCAATGAGCAGTTCTTC. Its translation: CASSLPGNEQFF.

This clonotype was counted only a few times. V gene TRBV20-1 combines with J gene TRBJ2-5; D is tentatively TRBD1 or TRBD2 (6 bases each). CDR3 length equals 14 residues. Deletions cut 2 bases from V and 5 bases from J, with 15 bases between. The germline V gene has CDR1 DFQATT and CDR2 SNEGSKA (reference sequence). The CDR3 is CSARPPGARETQYF. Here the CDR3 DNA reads TGCAGTGCTAGACCCCCGGGGGCCCGGGAGACCCAGTACTTC.

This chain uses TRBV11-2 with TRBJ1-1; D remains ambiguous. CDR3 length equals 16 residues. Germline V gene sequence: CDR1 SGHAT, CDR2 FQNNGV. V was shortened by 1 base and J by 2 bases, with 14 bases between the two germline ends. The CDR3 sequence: CASSLGVRARNTEAFF. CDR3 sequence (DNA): TGTGCCAGCAGCTTAGGCGTGAGGGCCAGAAACACTGAAGCTTTCTTT. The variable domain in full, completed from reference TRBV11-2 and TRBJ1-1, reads EAGVAQSPRYKIIEKRQSVAFWCNPISGHATLYWYQQILGQGPKLLIQFQNNGVVDDSQLPKDRFSAERLKGVDSTLKIQPAKLEDSAVYLCASSLGVRARNTEAFFGQGTRLTVV.

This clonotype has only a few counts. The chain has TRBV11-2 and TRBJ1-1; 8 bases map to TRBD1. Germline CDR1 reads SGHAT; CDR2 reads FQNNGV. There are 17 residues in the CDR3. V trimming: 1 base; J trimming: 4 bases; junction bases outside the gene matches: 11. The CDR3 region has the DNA TGTGCCAGCAGCTTAGGCCGGACAGGGCCCCTTCCCACTGAAGCTTTCTTT. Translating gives CASSLGRTGPLPTEAFF.

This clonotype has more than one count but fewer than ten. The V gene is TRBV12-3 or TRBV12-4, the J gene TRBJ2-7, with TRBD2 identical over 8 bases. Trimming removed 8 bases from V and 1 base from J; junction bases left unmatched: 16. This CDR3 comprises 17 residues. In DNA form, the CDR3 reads TGTGCCAGCTCCTTGGGGGGGTTAGCGGGGTGGTCCTACGAGCAGTACTTC. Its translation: CASSLGGLAGWSYEQYF.

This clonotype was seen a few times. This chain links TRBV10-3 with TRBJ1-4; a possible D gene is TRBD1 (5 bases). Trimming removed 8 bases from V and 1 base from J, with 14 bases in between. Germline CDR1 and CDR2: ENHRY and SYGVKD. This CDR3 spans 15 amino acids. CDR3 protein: CAISGKSGTNEKLFF. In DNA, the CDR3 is TGTGCCATCTCAGGGAAGAGTGGAACTAATGAAAAACTGTTTTTT.

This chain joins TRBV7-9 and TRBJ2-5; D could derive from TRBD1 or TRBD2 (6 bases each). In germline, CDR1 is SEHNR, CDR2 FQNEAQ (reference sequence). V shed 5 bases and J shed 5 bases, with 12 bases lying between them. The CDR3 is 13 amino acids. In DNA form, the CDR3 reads TGTGCCAGCAGCCGTGGGGGGCTGGAGACCCAGTACTTC. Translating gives CASSRGGLETQYF. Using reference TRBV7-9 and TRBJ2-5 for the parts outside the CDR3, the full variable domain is DTGVSQNPRHKITKRGQNVTFRCDPISEHNRLYWYRQTLGQGPEFLTYFQNEAQLEKSRLLSDRFSAERPKGSFSTLEIQRTEQGDSAMYLCASSRGGLETQYFGPGTRLLVL.

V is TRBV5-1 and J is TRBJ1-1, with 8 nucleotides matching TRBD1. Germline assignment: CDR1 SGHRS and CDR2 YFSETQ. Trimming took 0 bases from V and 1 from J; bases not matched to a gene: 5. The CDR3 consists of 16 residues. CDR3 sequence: CASSLDRGIRNTEAFF. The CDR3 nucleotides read TGCGCCAGCAGCTTGGACAGGGGGATTCGGAACACTGAAGCTTTCTTT.

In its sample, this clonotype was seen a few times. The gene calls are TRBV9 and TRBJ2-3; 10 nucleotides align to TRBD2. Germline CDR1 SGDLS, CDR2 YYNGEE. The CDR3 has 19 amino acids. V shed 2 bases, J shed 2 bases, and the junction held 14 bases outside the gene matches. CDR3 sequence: CASSVRGSGGARSTDTQYF. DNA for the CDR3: TGTGCCAGCAGCGTCCGGGGGAGCGGGGGGGCGCGTTCCACAGATACGCAGTATTTT.

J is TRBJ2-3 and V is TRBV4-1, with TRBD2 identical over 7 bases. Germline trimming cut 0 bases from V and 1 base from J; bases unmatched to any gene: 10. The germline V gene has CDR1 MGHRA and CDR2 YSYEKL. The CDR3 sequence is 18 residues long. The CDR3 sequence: CASSQDPGIAGGTDTQYF. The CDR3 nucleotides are TGCGCCAGCAGCCAAGATCCAGGGATCGCGGGGGGCACAGATACGCAGTATTTT.

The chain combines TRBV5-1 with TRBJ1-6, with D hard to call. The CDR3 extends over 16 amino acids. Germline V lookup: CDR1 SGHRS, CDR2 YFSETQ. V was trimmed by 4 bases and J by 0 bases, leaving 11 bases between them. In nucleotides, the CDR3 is TGCGCCAGCAGCCGCGCCATTAGCTCCTATAATTCACCCCTCCACTTT. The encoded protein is CASSRAISSYNSPLHF. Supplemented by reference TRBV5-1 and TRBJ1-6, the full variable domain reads KAGVTQTPRYLIKTRGQQVTLSCSPISGHRSVSWYQQTPGQGLQFLFEYFSETQRNKGNFPGRFSGRQFSNSRSEMNVSTLELGDSALYLCASSRAISSYNSPLHFGNGTRLTVT.

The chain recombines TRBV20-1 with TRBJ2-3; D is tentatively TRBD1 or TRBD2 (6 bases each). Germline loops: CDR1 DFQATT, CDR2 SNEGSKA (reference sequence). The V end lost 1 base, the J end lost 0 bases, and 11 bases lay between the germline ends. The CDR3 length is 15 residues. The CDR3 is CSARGGDISTDTQYF. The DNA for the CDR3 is TGCAGTGCTAGAGGGGGGGACATAAGCACAGATACGCAGTATTTT.

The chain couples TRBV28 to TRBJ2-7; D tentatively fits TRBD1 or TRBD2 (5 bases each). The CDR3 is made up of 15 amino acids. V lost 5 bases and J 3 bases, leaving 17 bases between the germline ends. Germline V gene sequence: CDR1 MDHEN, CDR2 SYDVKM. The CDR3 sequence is CASSGGDTGSYEQYF. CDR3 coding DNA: TGTGCCAGCAGTGGGGGTGATACAGGCAGCTACGAGCAGTACTTC. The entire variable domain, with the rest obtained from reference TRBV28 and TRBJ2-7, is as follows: DVKVTQSSRYLVKRTGEKVFLECVQDMDHENMFWYRQDPGLGLRLIYFSYDVKMKEKGDIPEGYSVSREKKERFSLILESASTNQTSMYLCASSGGDTGSYEQYFGPGTRLTVT.

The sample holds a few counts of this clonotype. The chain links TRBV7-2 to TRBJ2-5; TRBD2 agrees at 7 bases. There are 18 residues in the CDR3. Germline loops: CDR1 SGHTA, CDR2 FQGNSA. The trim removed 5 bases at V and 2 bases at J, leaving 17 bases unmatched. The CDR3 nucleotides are TGTGCCAGCAGCCTTCATAGCGGGCTGAGACAACGACAAGAGACCCAGTACTTC. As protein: CASSLHSGLRQRQETQYF.

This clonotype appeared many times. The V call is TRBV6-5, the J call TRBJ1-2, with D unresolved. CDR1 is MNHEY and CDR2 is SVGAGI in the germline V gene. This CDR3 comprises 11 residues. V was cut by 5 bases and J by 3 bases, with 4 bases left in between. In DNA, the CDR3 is TGTGCCAGCAGTGGGTACTATGGCTACACCTTC. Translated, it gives CASSGYYGYTF.

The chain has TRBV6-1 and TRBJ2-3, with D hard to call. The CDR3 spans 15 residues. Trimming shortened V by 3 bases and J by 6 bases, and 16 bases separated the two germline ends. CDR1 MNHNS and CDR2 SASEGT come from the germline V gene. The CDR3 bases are TGTGCCAGCAGTGAGGTCGGCCAGCTTTGGGATACGCAGTATTTT. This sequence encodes CASSEVGQLWDTQYF.

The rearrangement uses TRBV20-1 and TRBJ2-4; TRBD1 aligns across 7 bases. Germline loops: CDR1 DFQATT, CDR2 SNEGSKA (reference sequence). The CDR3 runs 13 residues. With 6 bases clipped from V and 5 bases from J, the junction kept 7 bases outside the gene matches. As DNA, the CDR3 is TGCAGTGCCTTACCCGGGACAGAAAACATTCAGTACTTC. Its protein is CSALPGTENIQYF.

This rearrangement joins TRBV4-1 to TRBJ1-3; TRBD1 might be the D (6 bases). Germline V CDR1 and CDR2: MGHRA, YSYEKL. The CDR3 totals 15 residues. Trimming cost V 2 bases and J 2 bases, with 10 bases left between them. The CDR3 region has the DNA TGCGCCAGCAGCCAAATTTCAGGGGCTGGAAACACCATATATTTT. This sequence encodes CASSQISGAGNTIYF.

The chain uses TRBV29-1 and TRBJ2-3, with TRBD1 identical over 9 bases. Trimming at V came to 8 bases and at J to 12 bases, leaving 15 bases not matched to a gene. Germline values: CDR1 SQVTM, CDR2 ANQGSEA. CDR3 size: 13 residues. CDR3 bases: TGCAGCATCTTTGTGGGCAGGGACAGGGCACAGTATTTT. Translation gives CSIFVGRDRAQYF.